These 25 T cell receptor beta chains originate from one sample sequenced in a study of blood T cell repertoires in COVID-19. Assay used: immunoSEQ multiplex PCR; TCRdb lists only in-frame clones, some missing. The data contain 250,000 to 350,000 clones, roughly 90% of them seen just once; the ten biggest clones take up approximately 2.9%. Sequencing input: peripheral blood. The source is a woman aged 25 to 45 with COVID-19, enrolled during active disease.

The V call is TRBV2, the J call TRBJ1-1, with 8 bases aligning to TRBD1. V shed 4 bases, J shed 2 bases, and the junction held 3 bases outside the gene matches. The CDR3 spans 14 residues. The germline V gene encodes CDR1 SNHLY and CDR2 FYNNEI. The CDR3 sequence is CASSVDRANTEAFF. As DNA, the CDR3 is TGTGCCAGCAGTGTGGACAGGGCAAACACTGAAGCTTTCTTT.

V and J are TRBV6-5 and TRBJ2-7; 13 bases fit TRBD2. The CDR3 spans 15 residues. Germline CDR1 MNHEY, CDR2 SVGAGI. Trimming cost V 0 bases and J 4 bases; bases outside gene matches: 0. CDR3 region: CASSYSGLAGYEQYF. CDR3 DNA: TGTGCCAGCAGTTACTCGGGACTAGCGGGATACGAGCAGTACTTC.

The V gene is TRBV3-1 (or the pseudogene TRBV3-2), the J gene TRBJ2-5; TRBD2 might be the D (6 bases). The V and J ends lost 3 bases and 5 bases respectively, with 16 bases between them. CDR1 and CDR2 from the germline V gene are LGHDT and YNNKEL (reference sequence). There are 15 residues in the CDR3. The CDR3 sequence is CASSHRDSRDETQYF. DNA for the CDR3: TGTGCCAGCAGCCACCGGGACTCTCGGGACGAGACCCAGTACTTC.

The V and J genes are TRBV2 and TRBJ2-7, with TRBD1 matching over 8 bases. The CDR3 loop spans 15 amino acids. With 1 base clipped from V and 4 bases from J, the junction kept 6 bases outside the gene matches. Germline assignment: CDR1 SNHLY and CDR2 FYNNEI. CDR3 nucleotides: TGTGCCAGCAGTGAAGTGCCAGGGGGCACGTACGAGCAGTACTTC. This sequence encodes CASSEVPGGTYEQYF. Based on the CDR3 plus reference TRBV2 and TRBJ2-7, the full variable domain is EPEVTQTPSHQVTQMGQEVILRCVPISNHLYFYWYRQILGQKVEFLVSFYNNEISEKSEIFDDQFSVERPDGSNFTLKIRSTKLEDSAMYFCASSEVPGGTYEQYFGPGTRLTVT.

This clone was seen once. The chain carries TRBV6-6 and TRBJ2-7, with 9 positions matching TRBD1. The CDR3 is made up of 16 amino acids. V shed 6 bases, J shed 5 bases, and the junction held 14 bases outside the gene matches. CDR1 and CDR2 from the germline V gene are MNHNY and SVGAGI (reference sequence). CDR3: CASSAGTGSVPHEQYF. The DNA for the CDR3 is TGTGCCAGCAGCGCCGGGACAGGGTCGGTGCCCCACGAGCAGTACTTC.

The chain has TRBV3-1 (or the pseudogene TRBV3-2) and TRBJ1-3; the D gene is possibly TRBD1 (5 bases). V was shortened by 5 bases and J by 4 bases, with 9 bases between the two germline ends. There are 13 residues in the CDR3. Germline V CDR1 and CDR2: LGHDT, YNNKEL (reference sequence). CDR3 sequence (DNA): TGTGCCAGCAGCATACGACAGGGAAACACCATATATTTT. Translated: CASSIRQGNTIYF.

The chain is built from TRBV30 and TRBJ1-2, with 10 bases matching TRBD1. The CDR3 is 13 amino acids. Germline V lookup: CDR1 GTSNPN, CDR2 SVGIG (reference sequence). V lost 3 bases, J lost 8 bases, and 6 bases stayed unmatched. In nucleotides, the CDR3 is TGTGCCTGGAGCCGGGACAGGGGAAGCGGCTACACCTTC. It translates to CAWSRDRGSGYTF.

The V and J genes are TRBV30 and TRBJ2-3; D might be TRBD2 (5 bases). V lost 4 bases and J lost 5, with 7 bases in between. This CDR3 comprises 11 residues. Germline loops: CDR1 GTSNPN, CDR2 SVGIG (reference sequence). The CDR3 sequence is CAWNREDTQYF. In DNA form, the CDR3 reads TGTGCCTGGAATCGGGAAGATACGCAGTATTTT. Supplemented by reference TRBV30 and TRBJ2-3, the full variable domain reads SQTIHQWPATLVQPVGSPLSLECTVEGTSNPNLYWYRQAAGRGLQLLFYSVGIGQISSEVPQNLSASRPQDRQFILSSKKLLLSDSGFYLCAWNREDTQYFGPGTRLTVL.

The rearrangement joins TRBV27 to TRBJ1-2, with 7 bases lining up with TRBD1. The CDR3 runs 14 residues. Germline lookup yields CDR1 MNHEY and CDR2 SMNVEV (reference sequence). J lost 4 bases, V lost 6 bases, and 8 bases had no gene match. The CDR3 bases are TGTGCCAGCAGAACCGGGACAGAAGTCTATGGCTACACCTTC. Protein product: CASRTGTEVYGYTF.

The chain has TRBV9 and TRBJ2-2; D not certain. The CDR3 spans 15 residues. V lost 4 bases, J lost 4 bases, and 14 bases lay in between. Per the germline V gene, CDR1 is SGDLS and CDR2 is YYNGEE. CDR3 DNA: TGTGCCAGCAGCCCCCGACAACGAGCCACCGGGGAGCTGTTTTTT. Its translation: CASSPRQRATGELFF.

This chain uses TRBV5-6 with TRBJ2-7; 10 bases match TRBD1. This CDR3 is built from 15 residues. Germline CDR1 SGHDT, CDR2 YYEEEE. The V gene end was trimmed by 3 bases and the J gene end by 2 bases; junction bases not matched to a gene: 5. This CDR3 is CASSSWTGGTYEQYF. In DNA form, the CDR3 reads TGTGCCAGCAGCTCATGGACAGGGGGGACCTACGAGCAGTACTTC.

Here the CDR3 DNA reads TGTGCCAGCACCCAGTACAGGGTGAACACTGAAGCTTTCTTT. Protein: CASTQYRVNTEAFF. The J gene is TRBJ1-1, the V gene TRBV3-1 (or the pseudogene TRBV3-2); D might be TRBD1 (6 bases). Germline-derived CDR1 and CDR2 are LGHDT and YNNKEL (reference sequence). Trimming took off 7 bases at V and 0 bases at J, with 12 bases between the two ends. The CDR3 extends over 14 amino acids.

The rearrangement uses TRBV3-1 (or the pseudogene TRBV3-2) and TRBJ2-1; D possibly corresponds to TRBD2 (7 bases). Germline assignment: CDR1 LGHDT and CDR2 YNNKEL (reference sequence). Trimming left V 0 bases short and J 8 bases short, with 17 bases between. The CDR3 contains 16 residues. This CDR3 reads CASSQERDWEGDEQFF. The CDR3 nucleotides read TGTGCCAGCAGCCAAGAACGGGATTGGGAGGGGGATGAGCAGTTCTTC.

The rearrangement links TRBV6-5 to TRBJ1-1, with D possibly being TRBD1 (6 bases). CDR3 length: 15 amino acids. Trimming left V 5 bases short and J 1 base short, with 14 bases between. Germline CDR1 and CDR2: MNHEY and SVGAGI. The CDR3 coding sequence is TGTGCCAGCAGTAATCGACAGGCATCGAACACTGAAGCTTTCTTT. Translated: CASSNRQASNTEAFF.

CDR3 residues: CAWSVSGDAPQHF. The CDR3 DNA reads as TGTGCCTGGAGTGTGTCCGGAGACGCGCCCCAGCATTTT. The gene calls are TRBV30 and TRBJ1-5; no definite D call. The CDR3 loop spans 13 amino acids. Deletions cut 0 bases from V and 9 bases from J, with 12 bases between. The germline CDR1 and CDR2 sequences are GTSNPN and SVGIG (reference sequence).

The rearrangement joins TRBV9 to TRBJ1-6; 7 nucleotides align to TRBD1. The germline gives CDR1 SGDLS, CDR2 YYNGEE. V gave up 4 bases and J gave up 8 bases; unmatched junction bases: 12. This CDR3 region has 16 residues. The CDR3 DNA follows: TGTGCCAGCAGCCCCCTGAGCGGCAGGGGGGATTCACCCCTCCACTTT. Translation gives CASSPLSGRGDSPLHF.

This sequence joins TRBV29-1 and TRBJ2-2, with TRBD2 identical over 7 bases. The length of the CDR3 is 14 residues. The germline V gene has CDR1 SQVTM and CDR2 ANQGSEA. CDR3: CTVRGDANTGELFF. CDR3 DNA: TGCACCGTACGGGGGGACGCGAACACCGGGGAGCTGTTTTTT.

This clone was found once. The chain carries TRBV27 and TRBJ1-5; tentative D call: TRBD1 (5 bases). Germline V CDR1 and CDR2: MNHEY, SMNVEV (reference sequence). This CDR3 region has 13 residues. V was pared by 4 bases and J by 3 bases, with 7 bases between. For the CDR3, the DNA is TGTGCCAGCAGTTGGGACTTCAATCAGCCCCAGCATTTT. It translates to CASSWDFNQPQHF.

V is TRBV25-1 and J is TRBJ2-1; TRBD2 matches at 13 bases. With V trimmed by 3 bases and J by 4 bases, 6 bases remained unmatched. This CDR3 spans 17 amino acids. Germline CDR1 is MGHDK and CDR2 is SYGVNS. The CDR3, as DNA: TGTGCCAGCAGTGATAGACTAGCGGGAGGCCGATACAATGAGCAGTTCTTC. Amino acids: CASSDRLAGGRYNEQFF. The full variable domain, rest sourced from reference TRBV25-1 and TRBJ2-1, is EADIYQTPRYLVIGTGKKITLECSQTMGHDKMYWYQQDPGMELHLIHYSYGVNSTEKGDLSSESTVSRIRTEHFPLTLESARPSHTSQYLCASSDRLAGGRYNEQFFGPGTRLTVL.

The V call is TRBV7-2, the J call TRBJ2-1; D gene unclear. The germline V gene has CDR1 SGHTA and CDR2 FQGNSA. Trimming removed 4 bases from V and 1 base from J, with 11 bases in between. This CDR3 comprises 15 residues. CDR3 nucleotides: TGTGCCAGCAGCTCCCCTATTCTTTCCTACAATGAGCAGTTCTTC. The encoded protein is CASSSPILSYNEQFF.

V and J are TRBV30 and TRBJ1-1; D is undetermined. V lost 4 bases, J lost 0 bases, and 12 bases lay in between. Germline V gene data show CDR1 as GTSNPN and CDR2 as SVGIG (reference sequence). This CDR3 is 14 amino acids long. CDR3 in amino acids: CAWTSGTMNTEAFF. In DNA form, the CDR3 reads TGTGCCTGGACCTCGGGAACTATGAACACTGAAGCTTTCTTT. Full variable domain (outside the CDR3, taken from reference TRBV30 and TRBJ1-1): SQTIHQWPATLVQPVGSPLSLECTVEGTSNPNLYWYRQAAGRGLQLLFYSVGIGQISSEVPQNLSASRPQDRQFILSSKKLLLSDSGFYLCAWTSGTMNTEAFFGQGTRLTVV.

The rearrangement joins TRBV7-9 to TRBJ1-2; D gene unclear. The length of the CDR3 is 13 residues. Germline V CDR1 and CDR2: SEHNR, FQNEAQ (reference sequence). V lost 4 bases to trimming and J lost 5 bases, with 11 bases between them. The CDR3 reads CASSSQAGYGYTF. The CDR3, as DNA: TGTGCCAGCAGCTCCCAGGCGGGGTATGGCTACACCTTC.

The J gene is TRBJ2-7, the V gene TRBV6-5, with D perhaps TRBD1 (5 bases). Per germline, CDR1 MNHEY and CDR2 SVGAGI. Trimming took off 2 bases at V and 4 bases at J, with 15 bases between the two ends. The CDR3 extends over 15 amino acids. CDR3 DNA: TGTGCCAGCAGTTACAGGGAAAGGGGATTATACGAGCAGTACTTC. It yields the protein CASSYRERGLYEQYF.

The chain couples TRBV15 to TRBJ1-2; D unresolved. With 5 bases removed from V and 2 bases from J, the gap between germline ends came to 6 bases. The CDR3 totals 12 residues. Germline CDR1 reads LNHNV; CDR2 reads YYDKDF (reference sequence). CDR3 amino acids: CATSAQNYGYTF. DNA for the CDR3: TGTGCCACCAGCGCCCAGAACTATGGCTACACCTTC.

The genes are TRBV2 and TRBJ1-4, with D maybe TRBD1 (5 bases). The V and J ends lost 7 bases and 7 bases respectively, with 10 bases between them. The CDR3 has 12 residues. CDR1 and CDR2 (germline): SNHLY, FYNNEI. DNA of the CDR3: TGTGCCAGCACCCTGACAGTTGAAAAACTGTTTTTT. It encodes CASTLTVEKLFF.